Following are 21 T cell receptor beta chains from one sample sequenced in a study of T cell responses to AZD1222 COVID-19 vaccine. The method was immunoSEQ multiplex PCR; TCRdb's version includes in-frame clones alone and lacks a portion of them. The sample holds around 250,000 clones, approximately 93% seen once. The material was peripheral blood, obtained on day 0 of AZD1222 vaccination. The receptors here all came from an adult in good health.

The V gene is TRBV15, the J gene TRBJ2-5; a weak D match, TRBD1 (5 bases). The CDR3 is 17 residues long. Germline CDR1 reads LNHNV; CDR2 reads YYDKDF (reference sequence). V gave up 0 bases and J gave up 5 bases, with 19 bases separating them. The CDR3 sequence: CATSRDTGARLSETQYF. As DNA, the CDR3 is TGTGCCACCAGCAGAGATACAGGTGCGCGGCTCAGCGAGACCCAGTACTTC.

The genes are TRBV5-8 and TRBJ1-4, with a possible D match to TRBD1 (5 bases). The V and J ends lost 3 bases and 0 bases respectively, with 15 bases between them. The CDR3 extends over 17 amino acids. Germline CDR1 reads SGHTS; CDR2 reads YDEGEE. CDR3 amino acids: CASSWGAAVTTNEKLFF. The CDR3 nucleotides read TGTGCCAGCAGCTGGGGCGCGGCGGTCACAACTAATGAAAAACTGTTTTTT. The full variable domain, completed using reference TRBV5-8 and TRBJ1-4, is EAGVTQSPTHLIKTRGQQATLRCSPISGHTSVYWYQQALGLGLQFLLWYDEGEERNRGNFPPRFSGRQFPNYSSELNVNALELEDSALYLCASSWGAAVTTNEKLFFGSGTQLSVL.

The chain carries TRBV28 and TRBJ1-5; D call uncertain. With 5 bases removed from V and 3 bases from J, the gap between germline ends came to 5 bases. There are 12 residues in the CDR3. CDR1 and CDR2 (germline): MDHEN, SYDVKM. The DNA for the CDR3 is TGTGCCAGCAGTGCCGCCAATCAGCCCCAGCATTTT. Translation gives CASSAANQPQHF.

The CDR3 DNA sequence: TGTGCCAGCAGCCTAGCGGGAACCTACGAGCAGTACTTC. Protein: CASSLAGTYEQYF. The rearrangement links TRBV28 to TRBJ2-7; 9 nucleotides align to TRBD2. Germline V gene data show CDR1 as MDHEN and CDR2 as SYDVKM. V shed 6 bases and J 2 bases; nucleotides not matched to a gene: 2. The CDR3 runs 13 residues.

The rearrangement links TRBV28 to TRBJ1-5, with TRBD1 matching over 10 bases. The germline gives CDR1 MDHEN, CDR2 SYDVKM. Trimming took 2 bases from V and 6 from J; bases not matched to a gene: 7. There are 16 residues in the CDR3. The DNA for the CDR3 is TGTGCCAGCAGTTTAGGGGACAGGGGTCGGGGTCAGCCCCAGCATTTT. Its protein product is CASSLGDRGRGQPQHF.

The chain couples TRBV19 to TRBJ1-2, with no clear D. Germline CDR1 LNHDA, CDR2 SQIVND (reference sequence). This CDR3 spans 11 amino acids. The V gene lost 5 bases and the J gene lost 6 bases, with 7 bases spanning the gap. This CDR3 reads CASSHTNGYTF. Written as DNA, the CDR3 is TGTGCCAGTAGTCACACCAATGGCTACACCTTC. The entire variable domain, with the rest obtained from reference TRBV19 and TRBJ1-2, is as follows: DGGITQSPKYLFRKEGQNVTLSCEQNLNHDAMYWYRQDPGQGLRLIYYSQIVNDFQKGDIAEGYSVSREKKESFPLTVTSAQKNPTAFYLCASSHTNGYTFGSGTRLTVV.

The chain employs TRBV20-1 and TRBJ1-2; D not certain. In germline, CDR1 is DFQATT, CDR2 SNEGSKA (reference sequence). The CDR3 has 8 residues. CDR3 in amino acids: CSTPGYTF. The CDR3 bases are TGCAGCACTCCGGGCTACACCTTC.

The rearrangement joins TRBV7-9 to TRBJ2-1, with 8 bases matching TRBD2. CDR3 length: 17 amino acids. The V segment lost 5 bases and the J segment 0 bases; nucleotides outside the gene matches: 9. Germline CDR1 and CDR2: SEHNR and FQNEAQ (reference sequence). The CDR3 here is CASSRAGGPRSYNEQFF. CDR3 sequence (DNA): TGTGCCAGCAGCCGTGCGGGGGGCCCCCGCTCCTACAATGAGCAGTTCTTC.

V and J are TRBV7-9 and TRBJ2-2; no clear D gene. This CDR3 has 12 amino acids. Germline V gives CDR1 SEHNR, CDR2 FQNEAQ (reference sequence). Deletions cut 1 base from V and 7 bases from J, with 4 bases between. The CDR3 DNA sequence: TGTGCCAGCAGCTTAGGGAGCGGGGAGCTGTTTTTT. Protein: CASSLGSGELFF.

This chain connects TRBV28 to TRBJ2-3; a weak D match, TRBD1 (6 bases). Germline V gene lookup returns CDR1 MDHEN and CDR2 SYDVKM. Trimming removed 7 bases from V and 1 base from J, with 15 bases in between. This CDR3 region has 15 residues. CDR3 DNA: TGTGCCAGCACTCAGCCGGGACAAGGCACAGATACGCAGTATTTT. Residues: CASTQPGQGTDTQYF.

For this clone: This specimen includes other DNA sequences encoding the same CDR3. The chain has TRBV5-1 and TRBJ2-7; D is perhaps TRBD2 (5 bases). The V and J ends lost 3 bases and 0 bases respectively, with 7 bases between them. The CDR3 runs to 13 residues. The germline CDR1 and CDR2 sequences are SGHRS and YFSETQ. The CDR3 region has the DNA TGCGCCAGCAGCTCGGGGAGCTCCTACGAGCAGTACTTC. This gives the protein CASSSGSSYEQYF. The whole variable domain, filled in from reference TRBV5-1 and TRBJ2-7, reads KAGVTQTPRYLIKTRGQQVTLSCSPISGHRSVSWYQQTPGQGLQFLFEYFSETQRNKGNFPGRFSGRQFSNSRSEMNVSTLELGDSALYLCASSSGSSYEQYFGPGTRLTVT.

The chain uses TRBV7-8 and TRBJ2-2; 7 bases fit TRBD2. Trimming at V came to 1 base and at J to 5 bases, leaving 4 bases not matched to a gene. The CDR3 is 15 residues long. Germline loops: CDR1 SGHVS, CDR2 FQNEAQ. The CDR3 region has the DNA TGTGCCAGCAGCTTAGAGCTCGGGGGGACCGGGGAGCTGTTTTTT. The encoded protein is CASSLELGGTGELFF.

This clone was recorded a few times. The CDR3 nucleotides are TGTGCCAGCAGCCAAGGAAAGGCCACATATGGCTACACCTTC. As protein: CASSQGKATYGYTF. The chain has TRBV3-1 (or the pseudogene TRBV3-2) and TRBJ1-2; the D is unclear. The CDR3 has 14 residues. The V end was cut by 1 base, the J end by 5 bases, with 11 bases between. Germline CDR1 reads LGHDT; CDR2 reads YNNKEL (reference sequence).

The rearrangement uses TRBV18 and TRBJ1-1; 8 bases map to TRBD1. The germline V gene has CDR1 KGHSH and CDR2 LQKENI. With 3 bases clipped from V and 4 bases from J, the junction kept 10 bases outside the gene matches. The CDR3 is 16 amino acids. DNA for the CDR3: TGTGCCAGCTCACCCGTCGGACAGGGCCGCGGCACTGAAGCTTTCTTT. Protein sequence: CASSPVGQGRGTEAFF.

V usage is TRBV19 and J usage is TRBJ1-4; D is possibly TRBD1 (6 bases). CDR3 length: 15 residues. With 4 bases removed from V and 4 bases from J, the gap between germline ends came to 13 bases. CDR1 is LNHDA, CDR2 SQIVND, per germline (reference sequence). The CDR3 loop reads CASSKLTGVNEKLFF. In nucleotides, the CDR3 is TGTGCCAGTAGTAAACTGACAGGCGTTAATGAAAAACTGTTTTTT. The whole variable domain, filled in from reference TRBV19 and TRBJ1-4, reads DGGITQSPKYLFRKEGQNVTLSCEQNLNHDAMYWYRQDPGQGLRLIYYSQIVNDFQKGDIAEGYSVSREKKESFPLTVTSAQKNPTAFYLCASSKLTGVNEKLFFGSGTQLSVL.

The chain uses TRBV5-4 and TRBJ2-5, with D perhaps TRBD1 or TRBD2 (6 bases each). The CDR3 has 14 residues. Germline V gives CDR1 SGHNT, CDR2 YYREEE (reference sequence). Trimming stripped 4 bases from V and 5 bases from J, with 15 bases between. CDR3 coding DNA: TGTGCCAGCAGCCTTAACGGGGGCAGGGAGACCCAGTACTTC. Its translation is CASSLNGGRETQYF.

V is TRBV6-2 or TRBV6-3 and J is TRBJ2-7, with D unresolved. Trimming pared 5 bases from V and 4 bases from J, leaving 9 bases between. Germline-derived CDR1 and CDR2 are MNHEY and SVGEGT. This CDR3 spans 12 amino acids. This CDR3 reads CASSGSRYEQYF. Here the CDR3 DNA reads TGTGCCAGCAGTGGTAGTAGGTACGAGCAGTACTTC.

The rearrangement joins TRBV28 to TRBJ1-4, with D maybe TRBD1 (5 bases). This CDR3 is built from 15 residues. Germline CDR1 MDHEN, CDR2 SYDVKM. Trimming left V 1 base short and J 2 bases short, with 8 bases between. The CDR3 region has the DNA TGTGCCAGCAGTTTATTAAGGGACACTAATGAAAAACTGTTTTTT. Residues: CASSLLRDTNEKLFF.

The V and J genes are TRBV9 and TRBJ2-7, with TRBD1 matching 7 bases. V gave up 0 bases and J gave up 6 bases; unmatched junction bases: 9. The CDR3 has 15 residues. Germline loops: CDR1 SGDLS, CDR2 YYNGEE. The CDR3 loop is CASSVVGTEGVEQYF. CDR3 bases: TGTGCCAGCAGCGTAGTAGGGACAGAGGGGGTCGAGCAGTACTTC.

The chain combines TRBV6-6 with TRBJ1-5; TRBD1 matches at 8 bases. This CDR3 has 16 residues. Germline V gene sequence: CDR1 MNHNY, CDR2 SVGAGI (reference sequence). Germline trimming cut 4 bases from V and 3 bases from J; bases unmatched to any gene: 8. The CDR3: CASSSWTGRTNQPQHF. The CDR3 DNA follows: TGTGCCAGCAGTTCTTGGACAGGGCGGACCAATCAGCCCCAGCATTTT.

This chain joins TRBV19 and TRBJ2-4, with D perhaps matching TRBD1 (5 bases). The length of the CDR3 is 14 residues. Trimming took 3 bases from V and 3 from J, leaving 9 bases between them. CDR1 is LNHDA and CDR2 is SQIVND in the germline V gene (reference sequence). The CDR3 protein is CASSISRGKNIQYF. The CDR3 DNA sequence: TGTGCCAGTAGTATTAGTAGGGGCAAAAACATTCAGTACTTC. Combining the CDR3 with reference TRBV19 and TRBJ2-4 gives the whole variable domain DGGITQSPKYLFRKEGQNVTLSCEQNLNHDAMYWYRQDPGQGLRLIYYSQIVNDFQKGDIAEGYSVSREKKESFPLTVTSAQKNPTAFYLCASSISRGKNIQYFGAGTRLSVL.